This passage covers 9 T cell receptor beta chains from one sample sequenced in a study of shared clonotypes between healthy human individuals. Some clones are missing from TCRdb's copy, which holds only in-frame ones; the method was immunoSEQ multiplex PCR. Of about 470,000 clones listed, roughly 77% are singletons. Sequenced material: PBMCs. The receptors come from a woman aged 40 to 50 in good health. Some clones in this sample may be carry-over from other donors' samples.

This clone was seen a single time. The chain recombines TRBV7-8 with TRBJ2-3, with a weak D call TRBD2 (6 bases). The CDR3 length is 17 residues. Germline V lookup: CDR1 SGHVS, CDR2 FQNEAQ. V gave up 0 bases and J gave up 3 bases, with 16 bases separating them. CDR3 region: CASSLAPGGISTDTQYF. The CDR3 nucleotides read TGTGCCAGCAGCTTAGCCCCCGGGGGAATATCGACAGATACGCAGTATTTT.

The chain is built from TRBV21-1 and TRBJ2-2; the table's D call, TRBD2, has no DNA check behind it. TRBV21-1 is given as a pseudogene. There are 18 residues in the CDR3. The CDR3 DNA reads TGTGCCAGCAGCGCCCCTAGCGGGAGGGCCGGGTATATCGGGGAGCTGTTTTTT. It specifies CASSAPSGRAGYIGELFF.

The J gene is TRBJ2-7, the V gene TRBV4-1; weak D call: TRBD2 (6 bases). Per germline, CDR1 MGHRA and CDR2 YSYEKL. The CDR3 covers 14 residues. V was cut by 0 bases and J by 4 bases, with 10 bases left in between. The CDR3 loop is CASSQDAGSYEQYF. The CDR3 DNA reads as TGCGCCAGCAGCCAAGATGCGGGGTCTTACGAGCAGTACTTC.

The V gene is TRBV6-5, the J gene TRBJ2-1; TRBD2 is a possible D gene (5 bases). Germline V gene data show CDR1 as MNHEY and CDR2 as SVGAGI. V lost 0 bases and J lost 6, with 9 bases in between. This CDR3 comprises 14 residues. The CDR3 DNA is TGTGCCAGCAGTTACTCGACGAGCGGCAATGAGCAGTTCTTC. It specifies CASSYSTSGNEQFF.

As concerns this clone: The likely explanation is a read error, given a far larger clone one base away. The sample contains more than one DNA sequence encoding this CDR3. The J gene is TRBJ2-7, the V gene TRBV4-1; possible D gene TRBD1, 5 bases. The CDR3 spans 13 residues. Deletions cut 6 bases from V and 2 bases from J, with 11 bases between. Germline assignment: CDR1 MGHRA and CDR2 YSYEKL. The CDR3 protein is CASSPGAAYEQYF. The CDR3 DNA reads TGCGCCAGCAGTCCTGGGGCAGCCTACGAGCAGTACTTC.

This sequence joins TRBV18 and TRBJ1-1; no clear D gene. The germline V and J ends were trimmed by 4 bases and 0 bases, with 6 bases remaining between them. Germline V lookup: CDR1 KGHSH, CDR2 LQKENI. The CDR3 covers 13 residues. The CDR3 spells CASSQTVNTEAFF. The CDR3 coding sequence is TGTGCCAGCTCACAGACGGTGAACACTGAAGCTTTCTTT.

In its sample, this clone was seen a few times. The same CDR3 is also encoded by other DNA sequences in this sample. The chain is built from TRBV11-2 and TRBJ1-1; D possibly corresponds to TRBD1 (5 bases). The germline V and J ends were trimmed by 0 bases and 3 bases, with 5 bases remaining between them. The germline V gene encodes CDR1 SGHAT and CDR2 FQNNGV. CDR3 size: 13 residues. The DNA for the CDR3 is TGTGCCAGCAGCTTAGACAGGGACACTGAAGCTTTCTTT. It yields the protein CASSLDRDTEAFF.

As for this clone: This may be a read error, as it is one base from a much larger clone. This rearrangement joins TRBV15 to TRBJ1-5; TRBD1 might be the D (6 bases). The germline V gene encodes CDR1 LNHNV and CDR2 YYDKDF (reference sequence). The CDR3 covers 15 residues. V was pared by 3 bases and J by 4 bases, with 13 bases between. This CDR3 is CATSSRRGMNQPQHF. The CDR3 DNA follows: TGTGCCACCAGCAGCCGCAGGGGAATGAATCAGCCCCAGCATTTT.

Notes on this clone: Other DNA sequences in this specimen translate into the identical CDR3. The J gene is TRBJ2-1, the V gene TRBV7-2; 8 bases are shared with TRBD2. There are 14 residues in the CDR3. V was clipped by 4 bases and J by 4 bases; unmatched bases: 3. From germline, CDR1 is SGHTA and CDR2 FQGNSA. CDR3 in amino acids: CASSSGLAYNEQFF. CDR3 bases: TGTGCCAGCAGCTCCGGACTAGCTTACAATGAGCAGTTCTTC.